What follows are 10 T cell receptor beta chains derived from one specimen sequenced in a study of patients and donors after allogeneic stem cell transplantation. TCRdb re-analysed the RT-PCR reads in MiXCR, keeping a single row per CDR3 protein. The table includes about 89,000 distinct CDR3 sequences, roughly 48% detected once. Sequenced material: blood, either unsorted or a sorted T cell fraction (not recorded which). These receptors originate from a human donor who was either an allogeneic HSCT recipient or a stem cell or donor lymphocyte infusion donor (not recorded which). It is not recorded whose cells these are; they may come from a transplant donor.

This clonotype was observed a handful of times. V and J are TRBV18 and TRBJ1-1; TRBD1 is a possible D gene (5 bases). The CDR3 covers 15 residues. The germline CDR1 and CDR2 sequences are KGHSH and LQKENI. Trimming cost V 0 bases and J 5 bases, with 13 bases left between them. The chain's CDR3 is CASSPPTTVLTEAFF. CDR3 nucleotide sequence: TGTGCCAGCTCACCACCGACGACAGTCCTAACTGAAGCTTTCTTT.

This chain uses TRBV20-1 with TRBJ2-1; 11 bases line up with TRBD2. V dropped 2 bases and J dropped 7; count of bases not matched to a gene: 4. Germline CDR1 is DFQATT and CDR2 is SNEGSKA (reference sequence). The CDR3 runs to 14 residues. The CDR3 sequence is CSARPRTSGNEQFF. In DNA form, the CDR3 reads TGCAGTGCTAGACCCCGGACTAGCGGGAATGAGCAGTTCTTC.

The V gene is TRBV12-3 or TRBV12-4, the J gene TRBJ2-1; TRBD1 aligns across 7 bases. The V and J ends lost 7 bases and 6 bases, in that order; junction bases with no gene match: 9. The CDR3 extends over 14 amino acids. The CDR3 DNA reads as TGTGCCAGCACCGGCCGGGACAGTTCCAATGAGCAGTTCTTC. Translation gives CASTGRDSSNEQFF.

V gene TRBV5-1 combines with J gene TRBJ1-4; 7 nucleotides line up with TRBD1. The trim removed 4 bases at V and 5 bases at J, leaving 8 bases unmatched. CDR3 length equals 15 residues. Per germline, CDR1 SGHRS and CDR2 YFSETQ. CDR3 protein: CASSRSGTENEKLFF. The CDR3 DNA sequence: TGCGCCAGCAGCCGATCAGGGACAGAAAATGAAAAACTGTTTTTT.

The rearrangement joins TRBV13 to TRBJ1-2; no definite D call. Germline CDR1 and CDR2: PRHDT and FYEKMQ (reference sequence). V was pared by 0 bases and J by 4 bases, with 15 bases between. The CDR3 is made up of 16 amino acids. CDR3 sequence: CASSLGISSGSYGYTF. CDR3 nucleotides: TGTGCCAGCAGCTTAGGCATATCCTCCGGGAGCTATGGCTACACCTTC.

There are a few counts of this clonotype. The rearrangement uses TRBV6-5 and TRBJ1-3, with TRBD1 matching over 8 bases. V lost 6 bases, J lost 0 bases, and 4 bases stayed unmatched. Per the germline V gene, CDR1 is MNHEY and CDR2 is SVGAGI. This CDR3 is 15 amino acids long. CDR3 sequence (DNA): TGTGCCAGCAGCACGGGACAGGACTCTGGAAACACCATATATTTT. Translation gives CASSTGQDSGNTIYF.

In nucleotides, the CDR3 is TGTGCCAGCAGTTTCCGGAACACCGGGGAGCTGTTTTTT. Translation gives CASSFRNTGELFF. The rearrangement joins TRBV12-3 or TRBV12-4 to TRBJ2-2; D not resolved. V was cut by 3 bases and J by 1 base, with 3 bases left in between. The CDR3 consists of 13 residues.

This clonotype showed up just a few times. V is TRBV4-3 and J is TRBJ1-5; TRBD1 might be the D (6 bases). The CDR3 consists of 14 residues. The V gene's germline CDR1 is LGHNA and CDR2 YSLEER. V was trimmed by 0 bases and J by 11 bases, leaving 14 bases between them. The CDR3 nucleotides read TGCGCCAGCAGCCAAGAGGCCCAAAGGGGGACCCAGCATTTT. This encodes CASSQEAQRGTQHF.

V is TRBV6-6 and J is TRBJ2-3; unclear D gene. Trimming took off 8 bases at V and 2 bases at J, with 5 bases between the two ends. The CDR3 has 11 amino acids. Looked up from germline, CDR1 is MNHNY and CDR2 is SVGAGI (reference sequence). The CDR3 DNA sequence: TGTGCCAGCTCACTCACAGATACGCAGTATTTT. Translated: CASSLTDTQYF.

The V and J genes are TRBV12-3 or TRBV12-4 and TRBJ2-4; unclear D gene. The length of the CDR3 is 14 residues. V dropped 6 bases and J dropped 6 bases, with 15 bases sitting between them. The CDR3 loop is CASRPSGFGNIQYF. The CDR3 DNA reads as TGTGCCAGCAGGCCATCTGGGTTCGGAAACATTCAGTACTTC.